This T cell receptor beta chain was sequenced during a study of blood T cell repertoires in COVID-19. This CDR3 is built from 16 residues. Trimming removed 6 bases from V and 8 bases from J; junction bases left unmatched: 16. Germline CDR1 is MNHEY and CDR2 is SVGEGT. The repertoire was sequenced with immunoSEQ multiplex PCR; TCRdb's copy has only in-frame clones and lacks some. The sample includes around 200,000 clones, roughly 88% of them seen just once. The chain links TRBV6-2 or TRBV6-3 to TRBJ2-4, with TRBD2 matching 7 bases. Sequenced input: PBMCs or T cells enriched from blood (not recorded which). This clonotype was sampled from a man aged 35 to 55 with acute COVID-19. The CDR3 loop is CASSPNPTSRIDIQYF. The CDR3, as DNA: TGTGCCAGCAGCCCTAATCCGACTAGCAGAATCGACATTCAGTACTTC.